The 5 T cell receptor beta chains below come from one sample, sequenced in a study of cytomegalovirus exposure and HLA in healthy donors. The PCR employed 60 Vbeta primers together with 13 Jbeta primers. The table came from immunoSEQ multiplex PCR; TCRdb's copy has only in-frame clones and leaves some out. The data show 90,000 to 150,000 clones, around 76% seen once. Sequenced material: PBMCs. These TCRs come from a woman in her forties in good health and CMV-seropositive.

This clone appeared a single time. The J gene is TRBJ1-1, the V gene TRBV7-9, with 9 nucleotides matching TRBD1. Germline CDR1 and CDR2: SEHNR and FQNEAQ (reference sequence). V was clipped by 4 bases and J by 3 bases; unmatched bases: 3. The CDR3 extends over 14 amino acids. CDR3 DNA sequence: TGTGCCAGCAGCTCAGGACAGGGGCACACTGAAGCTTTCTTT. It yields the protein CASSSGQGHTEAFF.

This clone occurred once. The rearrangement joins TRBV6-5 to TRBJ2-7, with 8 bases that match TRBD2. V gave up 0 bases and J gave up 3 bases; unmatched junction bases: 7. Germline CDR1 MNHEY, CDR2 SVGAGI. This CDR3 has 16 residues. The chain's CDR3 is CASSYSYSGDNYEQYF. The CDR3 bases are TGTGCCAGCAGTTACTCGTATAGCGGGGACAACTACGAGCAGTACTTC.

The chain combines TRBV4-1 with TRBJ2-6; D ambiguous. Germline loops: CDR1 MGHRA, CDR2 YSYEKL. Trimming took off 1 base at V and 3 bases at J, with 10 bases between the two ends. CDR3 length: 16 residues. The CDR3 spells CASSQVYSFGANVLTF. Here the CDR3 DNA reads TGCGCCAGCAGCCAAGTTTACAGCTTTGGGGCCAACGTCCTGACTTTC.

The chain joins TRBV4-2 to TRBJ2-7; TRBD2 matches 14 bases. Trimming took 0 bases from V and 5 from J; bases not matched to a gene: 12. This CDR3 has 19 amino acids. CDR1 LGHNA and CDR2 YNFKEQ come from the germline V gene. CDR3 protein: CASSQDPTSGGGRGNEQYF. The CDR3 nucleotides read TGTGCCAGCAGCCAAGACCCGACTAGCGGGGGGGGAAGAGGGAACGAGCAGTACTTC.

CDR3 sequence reads: CASSSPQRPGDEKLFF. Written as DNA, the CDR3 is TGTGCCAGCAGTTCCCCTCAGCGCCCGGGGGATGAAAAACTGTTTTTT. The chain joins TRBV27 to TRBJ1-4, with D perhaps TRBD1 (5 bases). Germline values: CDR1 MNHEY, CDR2 SMNVEV (reference sequence). This CDR3 has 16 residues. The V end lost 4 bases, the J end lost 6 bases, and 18 bases lay between the germline ends. The variable domain in full, with the rest retrieved from reference TRBV27 and TRBJ1-4, is EAQVTQNPRYLITVTGKKLTVTCSQNMNHEYMSWYRQDPGLGLRQIYYSMNVEVTDKGDVPEGYKVSRKEKRNFPLILESPSPNQTSLYFCASSSPQRPGDEKLFFGSGTQLSVL.